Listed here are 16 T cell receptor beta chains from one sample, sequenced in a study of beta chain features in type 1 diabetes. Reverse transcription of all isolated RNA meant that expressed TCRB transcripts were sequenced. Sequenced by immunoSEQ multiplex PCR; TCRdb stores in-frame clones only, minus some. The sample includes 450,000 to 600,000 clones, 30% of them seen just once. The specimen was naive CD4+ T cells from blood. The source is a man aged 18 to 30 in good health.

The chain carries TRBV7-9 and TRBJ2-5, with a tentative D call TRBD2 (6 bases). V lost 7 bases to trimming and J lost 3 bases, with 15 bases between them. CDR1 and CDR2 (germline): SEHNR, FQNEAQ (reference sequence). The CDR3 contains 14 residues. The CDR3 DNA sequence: TGTGCCAGCACCGGAGGGTGGCTGGAAGAGACCCAGTACTTC. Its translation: CASTGGWLEETQYF.

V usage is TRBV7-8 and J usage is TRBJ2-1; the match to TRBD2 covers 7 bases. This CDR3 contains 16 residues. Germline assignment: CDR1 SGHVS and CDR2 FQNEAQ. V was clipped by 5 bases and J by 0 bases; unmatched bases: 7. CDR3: CASSLLTGGSYNEQFF. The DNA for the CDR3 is TGTGCCAGCAGCCTCCTAACGGGAGGCTCCTACAATGAGCAGTTCTTC.

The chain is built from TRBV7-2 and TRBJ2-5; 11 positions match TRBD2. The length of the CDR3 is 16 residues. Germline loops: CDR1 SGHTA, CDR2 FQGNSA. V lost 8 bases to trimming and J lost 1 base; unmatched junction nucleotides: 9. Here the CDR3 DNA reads TGTGCCAGCGGGAGGTGGGGGACTAGCGGCCAAGAGACCCAGTACTTC. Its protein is CASGRWGTSGQETQYF.

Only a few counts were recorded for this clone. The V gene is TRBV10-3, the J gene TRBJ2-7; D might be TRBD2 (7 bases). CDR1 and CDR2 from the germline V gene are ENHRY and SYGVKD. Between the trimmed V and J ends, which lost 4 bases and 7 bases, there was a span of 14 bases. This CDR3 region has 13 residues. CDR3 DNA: TGTGCCATCAGTGCCGCAGGGGAGGGAGAGCAGTACTTC. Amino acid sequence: CAISAAGEGEQYF.

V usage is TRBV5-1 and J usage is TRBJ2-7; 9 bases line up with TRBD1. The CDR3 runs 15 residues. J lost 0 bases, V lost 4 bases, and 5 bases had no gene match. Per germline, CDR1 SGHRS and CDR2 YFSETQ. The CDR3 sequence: CASSPGTGPSYEQYF. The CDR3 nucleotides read TGCGCCAGCAGCCCCGGGACAGGGCCCTCCTACGAGCAGTACTTC.

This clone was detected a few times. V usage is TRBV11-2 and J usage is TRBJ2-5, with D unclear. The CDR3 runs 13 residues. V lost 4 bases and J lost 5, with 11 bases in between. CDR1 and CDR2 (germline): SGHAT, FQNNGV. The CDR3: CASSSRHAETQYF. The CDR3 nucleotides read TGTGCCAGCAGCTCGAGACATGCCGAGACCCAGTACTTC.

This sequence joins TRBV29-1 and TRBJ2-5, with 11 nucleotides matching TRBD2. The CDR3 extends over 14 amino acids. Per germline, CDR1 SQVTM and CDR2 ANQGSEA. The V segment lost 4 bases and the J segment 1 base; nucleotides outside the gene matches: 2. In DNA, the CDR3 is TGCAGCGTTGCTGGACTAGCGGGCCAAGAGACCCAGTACTTC. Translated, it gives CSVAGLAGQETQYF.

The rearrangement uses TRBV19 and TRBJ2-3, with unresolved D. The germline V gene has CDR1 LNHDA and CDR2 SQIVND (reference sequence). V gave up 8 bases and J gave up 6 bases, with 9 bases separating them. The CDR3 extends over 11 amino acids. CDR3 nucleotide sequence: TGTGCCAGTGGGGTAAGCGATACGCAGTATTTT. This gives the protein CASGVSDTQYF.

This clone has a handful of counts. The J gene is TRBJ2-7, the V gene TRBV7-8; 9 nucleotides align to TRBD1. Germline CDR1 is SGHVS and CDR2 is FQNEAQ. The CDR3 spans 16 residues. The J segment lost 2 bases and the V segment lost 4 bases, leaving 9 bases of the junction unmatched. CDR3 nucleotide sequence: TGTGCCAGCAGCTCCCGCGGGACAGGGCCAACCTACGAGCAGTACTTC. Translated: CASSSRGTGPTYEQYF.

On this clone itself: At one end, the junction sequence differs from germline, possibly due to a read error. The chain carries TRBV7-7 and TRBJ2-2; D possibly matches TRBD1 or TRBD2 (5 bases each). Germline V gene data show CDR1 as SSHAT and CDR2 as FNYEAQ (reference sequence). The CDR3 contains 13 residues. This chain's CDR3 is CASSPRGIGELFF. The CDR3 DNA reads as TGTGCTAGCAGCCCACGGGGCATCGGGGAGCTGTTTTTT.

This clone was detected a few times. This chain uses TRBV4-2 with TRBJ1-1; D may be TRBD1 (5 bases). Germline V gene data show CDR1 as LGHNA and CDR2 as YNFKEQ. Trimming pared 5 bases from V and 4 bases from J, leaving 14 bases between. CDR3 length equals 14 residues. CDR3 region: CASSAQGQATEAFF. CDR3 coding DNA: TGTGCCAGCAGCGCTCAGGGCCAGGCCACTGAAGCTTTCTTT.

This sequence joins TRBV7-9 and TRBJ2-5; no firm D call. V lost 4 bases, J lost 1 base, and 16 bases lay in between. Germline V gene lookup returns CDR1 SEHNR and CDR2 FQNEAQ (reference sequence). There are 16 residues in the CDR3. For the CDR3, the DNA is TGTGCCAGCAGCTCGCCCGGACCCTGGGGCCAAGAGACCCAGTACTTC. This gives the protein CASSSPGPWGQETQYF.

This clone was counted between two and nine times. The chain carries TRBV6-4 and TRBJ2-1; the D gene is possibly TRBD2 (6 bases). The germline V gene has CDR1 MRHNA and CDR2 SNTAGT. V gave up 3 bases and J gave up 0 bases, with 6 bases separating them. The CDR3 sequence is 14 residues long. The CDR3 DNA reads TGTGCCAGCAGTGAGACTAGCTCCTACAATGAGCAGTTCTTC. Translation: CASSETSSYNEQFF.

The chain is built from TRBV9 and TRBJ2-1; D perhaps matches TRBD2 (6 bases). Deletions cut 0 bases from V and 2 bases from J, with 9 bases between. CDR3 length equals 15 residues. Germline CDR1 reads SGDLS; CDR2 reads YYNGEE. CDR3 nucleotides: TGTGCCAGCAGCGTAGATAGCGGACCCTACAATGAGCAGTTCTTC. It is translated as CASSVDSGPYNEQFF.

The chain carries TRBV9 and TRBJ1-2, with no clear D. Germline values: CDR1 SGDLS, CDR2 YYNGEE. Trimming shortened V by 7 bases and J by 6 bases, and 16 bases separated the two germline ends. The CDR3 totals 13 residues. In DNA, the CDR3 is TGTGCCAGCGGGTCGCTCGGAGGAAATGGCTACACCTTC. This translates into CASGSLGGNGYTF.

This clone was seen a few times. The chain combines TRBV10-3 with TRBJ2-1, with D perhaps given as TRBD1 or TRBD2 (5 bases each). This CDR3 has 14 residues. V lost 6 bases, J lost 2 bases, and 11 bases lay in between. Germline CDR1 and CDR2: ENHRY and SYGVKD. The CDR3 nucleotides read TGTGCCATCAGGGGGACGGAAGCCTACAATGAGCAGTTCTTC. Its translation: CAIRGTEAYNEQFF.